This entry features one T cell receptor beta chain sequence. What it recognizes is unknown. The assay was immunoSEQ multiplex PCR, and TCRdb's table has in-frame clones only and misses some. The sample lists under 150,000 clones; approximately 91% were seen once. These data belong to a study of cytomegalovirus exposure and HLA in healthy donors. Turning to the study itself: The platform used for the approximately 120 validation repertoires matched that of the approximately 710 first-cohort repertoires, a later analysis reported.

Notes on the study in general: Most observed TCR sequences were rare, whereas some public TCRs were detected in many donors.

The length of the CDR3 is 16 residues. V was clipped by 4 bases and J by 5 bases; unmatched bases: 10. CDR1 is SGHRS, CDR2 YFSETQ, per germline. The source is a man between 18 and 35 years old in good health and CMV-seronegative. Sequenced input: PBMCs. The chain has TRBV5-1 and TRBJ2-2; 8 positions agree with TRBD1. CDR3 sequence reads: CASSLRTGWRTGELFF. The CDR3 nucleotides are TGCGCCAGCAGCCTGAGGACAGGGTGGCGAACCGGGGAGCTGTTTTTT.